Described below is a single TCR beta chain sequence and its context. The target antigen is unknown. This may come from a read error, since a much larger clone is one base off. The record originates from a study of blood T cells in healthy people across ages. Background on the study: The template switching approach captured approximately one barcoded beta molecule for every two T cells.

Study-wide results and limits: A roughly linear age-dependent decrease characterized TCR beta diversity per million T cells. Possibly confounding the expanded clonotype changes was the fact that donor CMV status was unknown. The unsorted PBMCs prevented any conclusive comparison of naive versus antigen-experienced cells.

The authors ran a second PCR of 7 to 11 cycles using a sample-barcoded 5' primer and a J-beta primer mix. TCRdb fed the 5' RACE reads into MiXCR, producing one record per CDR3 protein. The sample contains more than 1.4 million distinct CDR3 sequences, about 43% of which appear only once. The V gene lost 4 bases and the J gene lost 1 base, with 7 bases spanning the gap. The germline V gene has CDR1 SGHTA and CDR2 FQGTGA. CDR3 length equals 13 residues. The gene calls are TRBV7-3 and TRBJ1-1; no firm D call. Sequencing was done on a sample of blood. This TCR was recovered from a woman in her late teens or twenties in good health. Here the CDR3 reads CASSSWENTEAFF. As DNA, the CDR3 is TGTGCCAGCAGCTCGTGGGAGAACACTGAAGCTTTCTTT.